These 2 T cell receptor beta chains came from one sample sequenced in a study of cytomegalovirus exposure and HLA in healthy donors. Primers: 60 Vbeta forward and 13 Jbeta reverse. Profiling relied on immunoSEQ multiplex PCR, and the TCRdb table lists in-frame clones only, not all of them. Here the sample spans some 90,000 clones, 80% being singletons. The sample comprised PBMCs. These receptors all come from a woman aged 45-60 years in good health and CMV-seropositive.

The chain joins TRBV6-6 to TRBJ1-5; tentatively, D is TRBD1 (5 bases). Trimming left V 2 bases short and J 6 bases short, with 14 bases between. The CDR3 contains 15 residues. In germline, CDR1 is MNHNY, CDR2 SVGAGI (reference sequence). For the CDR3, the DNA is TGTGCCAGCAGTTACCCGGGGGGTTGGACTCAGCCCCAGCATTTT. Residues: CASSYPGGWTQPQHF.

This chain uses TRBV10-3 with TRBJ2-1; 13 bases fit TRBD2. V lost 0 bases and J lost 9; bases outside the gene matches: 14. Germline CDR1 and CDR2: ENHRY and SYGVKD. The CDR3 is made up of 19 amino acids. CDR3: CAISESISGLAGEWFEQFF. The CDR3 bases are TGTGCCATCAGTGAGTCGATTTCCGGACTAGCGGGGGAATGGTTTGAGCAGTTCTTC.